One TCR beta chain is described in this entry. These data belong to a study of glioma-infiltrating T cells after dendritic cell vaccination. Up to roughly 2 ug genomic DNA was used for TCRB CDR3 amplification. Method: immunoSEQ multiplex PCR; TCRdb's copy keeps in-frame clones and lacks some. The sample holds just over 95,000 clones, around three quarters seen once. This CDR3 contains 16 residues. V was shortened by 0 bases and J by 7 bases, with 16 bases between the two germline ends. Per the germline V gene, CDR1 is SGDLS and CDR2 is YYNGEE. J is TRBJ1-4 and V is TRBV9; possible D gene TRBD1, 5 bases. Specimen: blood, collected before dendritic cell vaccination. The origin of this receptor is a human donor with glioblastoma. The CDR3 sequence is CASSVAGHGRGEKLFF. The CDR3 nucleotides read TGTGCCAGCAGCGTAGCAGGCCACGGAAGGGGTGAAAAACTGTTTTTT.